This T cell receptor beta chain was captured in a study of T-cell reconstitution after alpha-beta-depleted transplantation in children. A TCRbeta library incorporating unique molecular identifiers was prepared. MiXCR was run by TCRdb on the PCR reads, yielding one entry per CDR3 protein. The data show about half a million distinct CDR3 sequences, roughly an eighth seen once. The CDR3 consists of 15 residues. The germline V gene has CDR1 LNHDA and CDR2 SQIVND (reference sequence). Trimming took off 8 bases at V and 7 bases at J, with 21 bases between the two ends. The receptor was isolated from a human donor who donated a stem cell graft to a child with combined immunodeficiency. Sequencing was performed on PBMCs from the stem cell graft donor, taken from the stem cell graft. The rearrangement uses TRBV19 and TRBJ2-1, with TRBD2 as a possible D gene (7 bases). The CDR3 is CASGRGGLSVNEQFF. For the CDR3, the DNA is TGTGCCAGTGGTCGAGGGGGACTAAGTGTAAATGAGCAGTTCTTC.